This T cell receptor beta chain was identified during a study of shared clonotypes between healthy human individuals. In the study overall: Serving as donors were a couple of women and a few men, whose ages spanned 18 to 49.

Concerning this clone itself: Its antigen is unknown.

Findings of the study overall: Relative to clonotypes present in all four donors, those not shared had lower generation probabilities.

A CD45RA+ naive subset and a CD45RA-negative memory subset were split from CD4+ cells. Method: immunoSEQ multiplex PCR; TCRdb's copy keeps in-frame clones and lacks some. This sample has over 2 million clones; around 95% occur once, and the top ten carry more than 0.1%. The clonotype was recovered from a man aged 18 to 35 in good health. Material for sequencing was naive CD4+ T cells sorted from blood. The subset was: CD45RA+ positively selected.

Here the CDR3 DNA reads TGTGCCAGCATAGGAGGGACAGGAAAAGCTTTCTTT. Amino acids: CASIGGTGKAFF. J is TRBJ1-1 and V is TRBV28; 8 nucleotides align to TRBD1. J gave up 9 bases and V 7 bases, and 7 bases lay outside the gene matches. The CDR3 sequence is 12 residues long. Germline CDR1 and CDR2: MDHEN and SYDVKM.